This T cell receptor (beta chain) was identified during a study of early T cells in non-severe SARS-CoV-2 infection. Study as a whole: Chains were unpaired, as sequencing was done on bulk RNA from unsorted whole blood. Findings of the study overall: The VDJdb matching leaned toward anti-spike CD8 responses and overlooked private and CD4 specificities.

As part of library construction, unique molecular identifiers were attached to individual cDNA molecules. One entry per CDR3 protein results from TCRdb running MiXCR on the 5' RACE reads. Of 45,000 to 70,000 distinct CDR3 sequences listed, 6.2% are singletons. This clonotype was picked up many times. Its antigen is still unknown. The sequenced material came from whole blood. This TCR derives from an adult who was a healthcare worker with PCR-confirmed SARS-CoV-2 infection or an uninfected control (not recorded which).

The chain's CDR3 is CASSGSELAGADTQYF. The CDR3 DNA reads as TGTGCCAGCAGTGGTTCGGAACTAGCGGGGGCAGATACGCAGTATTTT. The V call is TRBV2, the J call TRBJ2-3; 11 positions match TRBD2. V dropped 4 bases and J dropped 4; count of bases not matched to a gene: 7. CDR1 and CDR2 from the germline V gene are SNHLY and FYNNEI. The CDR3 has 16 residues.